The 25 T cell receptor beta chains below come from one sample, sequenced in a study of blood T cell repertoires in COVID-19. The assay was immunoSEQ multiplex PCR, and TCRdb's table has in-frame clones only and misses some. Of 450,000 to 600,000 clones in the sample, about nine tenths are singletons; the top ten hold under 0.85%. Sequencing was performed on PBMCs or T cells enriched from blood (not recorded which). These receptors were collected from a young woman who had recovered from COVID-19.

The chain links TRBV7-9 to TRBJ2-2; TRBD2 agrees at 12 bases. V trimming: 6 bases; J trimming: 7 bases; junction bases outside the gene matches: 12. The CDR3 extends over 17 amino acids. CDR1 SEHNR and CDR2 FQNEAQ come from the germline V gene (reference sequence). This CDR3 reads CASRSSASGGALGELFF. The CDR3 DNA reads TGTGCCAGCAGGTCCTCAGCTAGCGGGGGGGCTCTCGGGGAGCTGTTTTTT.

This chain uses TRBV12-3 or TRBV12-4 with TRBJ2-5; TRBD1 matches 8 bases. CDR3 length: 13 amino acids. Germline trimming cut 5 bases from V and 5 bases from J; bases unmatched to any gene: 4. The CDR3 loop reads CASSPQGAETQYF. The CDR3 bases are TGTGCCAGCAGTCCTCAGGGGGCCGAGACCCAGTACTTC.

The V and J genes are TRBV5-4 and TRBJ2-7; D may be TRBD2 (5 bases). Germline CDR1 reads SGHNT; CDR2 reads YYREEE (reference sequence). The CDR3 totals 14 residues. V lost 4 bases and J lost 5, with 16 bases in between. CDR3 loop: CASSPGIASDEQYF. The CDR3 coding sequence is TGTGCCAGCAGCCCCGGGATAGCGTCGGACGAGCAGTACTTC. The full variable domain, rest sourced from reference TRBV5-4 and TRBJ2-7, is ETGVTQSPTHLIKTRGQQVTLRCSSQSGHNTVSWYQQALGQGPQFIFQYYREEENGRGNFPPRFSGLQFPNYSSELNVNALELDDSALYLCASSPGIASDEQYFGPGTRLTVT.

The CDR3 DNA sequence: TGCGCCAGCAGCTCGGGCAGGGGGTCCTACGAGCAGTACTTC. It specifies CASSSGRGSYEQYF. This chain joins TRBV10-1 and TRBJ2-7, with 7 nucleotides matching TRBD1. The V segment lost 6 bases and the J segment 1 base; nucleotides outside the gene matches: 6. The CDR3 runs 14 residues. Germline V gene sequence: CDR1 WNHNN, CDR2 SYGVQD (reference sequence).

The V gene is TRBV5-1, the J gene TRBJ2-7; maybe TRBD2 (6 bases). V lost 0 bases and J 5 bases, leaving 12 bases between the germline ends. Germline V lookup: CDR1 SGHRS, CDR2 YFSETQ. This CDR3 is built from 14 residues. CDR3 protein: CASSLERASDEQYF. In DNA form, the CDR3 reads TGCGCCAGCAGCTTGGAGCGGGCGTCGGACGAGCAGTACTTC. Drawing the rest from reference TRBV5-1 and TRBJ2-7, the complete variable domain is KAGVTQTPRYLIKTRGQQVTLSCSPISGHRSVSWYQQTPGQGLQFLFEYFSETQRNKGNFPGRFSGRQFSNSRSEMNVSTLELGDSALYLCASSLERASDEQYFGPGTRLTVT.

The rearrangement uses TRBV11-2 and TRBJ2-3; no clear D. Trimming pared 3 bases from V and 2 bases from J, leaving 9 bases between. This CDR3 has 14 residues. Germline loops: CDR1 SGHAT, CDR2 FQNNGV. CDR3 loop: CASSLGLYTDTQYF. CDR3 coding DNA: TGTGCCAGCAGCTTGGGCCTTTACACAGATACGCAGTATTTT.

This chain links TRBV6-2 or TRBV6-3 with TRBJ1-3; D not certain. CDR1 is MNHEY and CDR2 is SVGEGT in the germline V gene. CDR3 length: 16 amino acids. The ends were cut back, 2 bases at V and 2 bases at J, with 13 bases in the middle. The CDR3 region has the DNA TGTGCCAGCAGTTACGGTAGGAGCTCAGCTGGAAACACCATATATTTT. This codes for CASSYGRSSAGNTIYF.

Note on this clone: Other DNA sequences of this sample code for an identical CDR3. The gene calls are TRBV7-9 and TRBJ1-1, with D possibly TRBD1 on 5 matching bases. Trimming took off 5 bases at V and 0 bases at J, with 7 bases between the two ends. The CDR3 has 13 amino acids. CDR1 is SEHNR and CDR2 is FQNEAQ in the germline V gene (reference sequence). The CDR3 spells CASSLTVNTEAFF. Written as DNA, the CDR3 is TGTGCCAGCAGCCTGACAGTGAACACTGAAGCTTTCTTT.

This clone was counted only a few times. DNA for the CDR3: TGTGCCTGGACCGGACAGTGGTCAAACTATGGCTACACCTTC. This sequence encodes CAWTGQWSNYGYTF. The chain carries TRBV30 and TRBJ1-2; maybe TRBD1 (6 bases). The V and J ends lost 4 bases and 2 bases respectively, with 14 bases between them. The CDR3 contains 14 residues. Germline loops: CDR1 GTSNPN, CDR2 SVGIG (reference sequence). Drawing the rest from reference TRBV30 and TRBJ1-2, the complete variable domain is SQTIHQWPATLVQPVGSPLSLECTVEGTSNPNLYWYRQAAGRGLQLLFYSVGIGQISSEVPQNLSASRPQDRQFILSSKKLLLSDSGFYLCAWTGQWSNYGYTFGSGTRLTVV.

The chain is built from TRBV5-1 and TRBJ1-4; 7 bases map to TRBD1. J lost 7 bases, V lost 4 bases, and 13 bases had no gene match. CDR3 length equals 16 residues. CDR1 is SGHRS, CDR2 YFSETQ, per germline. The CDR3 sequence is CASSPLGGQFSEKLFF. CDR3 sequence (DNA): TGCGCCAGCAGCCCCCTCGGGGGACAGTTTAGTGAAAAACTGTTTTTT.

This clone appeared a few times. The chain recombines TRBV5-1 with TRBJ1-5; D is ambiguous. V was clipped by 0 bases and J by 7 bases, with 8 bases between them. The CDR3 extends over 13 amino acids. Germline loops: CDR1 SGHRS, CDR2 YFSETQ. CDR3 in amino acids: CASSLDAGQPQHF. CDR3 nucleotide sequence: TGCGCCAGCAGCTTGGACGCGGGGCAGCCCCAGCATTTT.

The V call is TRBV6-1, the J call TRBJ1-2; D may be TRBD1 (6 bases). The CDR3 loop spans 13 amino acids. CDR1 and CDR2 (germline): MNHNS, SASEGT. The V end was cut by 3 bases, the J end by 8 bases, with 13 bases between. CDR3 in DNA: TGTGCCAGCAGTGATCCCGCAGGGGAAGGCTACACCTTC. This translates into CASSDPAGEGYTF.

The chain couples TRBV11-1 to TRBJ2-7, with D perhaps matching TRBD2 (6 bases). CDR3 length: 13 residues. The V and J ends lost 9 bases and 1 base respectively, with 13 bases between them. CDR1 and CDR2 (germline): SGHAT, FQDESV (reference sequence). CDR3 in amino acids: CASTPGTSYEQYF. The DNA for the CDR3 is TGTGCCAGTACACCCGGGACTTCCTACGAGCAGTACTTC.

The chain has TRBV7-9 and TRBJ2-5; unclear D gene. Trimming removed 0 bases at V and 0 bases at J, with 8 bases between. This CDR3 spans 15 amino acids. The germline CDR1 and CDR2 sequences are SEHNR and FQNEAQ (reference sequence). As DNA, the CDR3 is TGTGCCAGCAGCTTAGCGCGGCTTCACCAAGAGACCCAGTACTTC. Protein product: CASSLARLHQETQYF.

The chain carries TRBV24-1 and TRBJ1-2; D remains ambiguous. Per the germline V gene, CDR1 is KGHDR and CDR2 is SFDVKD. CDR3 size: 13 residues. V gave up 6 bases and J gave up 8 bases, with 15 bases separating them. This CDR3 reads CATSHQTGGGYTF. The CDR3 coding sequence is TGTGCCACCAGTCATCAAACCGGAGGGGGCTACACCTTC.

The chain's CDR3 is CASVGPKQGSTGELFF. CDR3 bases: TGCGCCAGCGTTGGCCCGAAACAGGGGAGCACCGGGGAGCTGTTTTTT. The rearrangement joins TRBV10-2 to TRBJ2-2; the match to TRBD1 covers 7 bases. Per germline, CDR1 WSHSY and CDR2 SAAADI. The CDR3 extends over 16 amino acids. Unmatched junction bases numbered 13, after V lost 8 bases and J lost 4 bases.

The rearrangement joins TRBV29-1 to TRBJ1-4; TRBD1 matches at 10 bases. The trim removed 5 bases at V and 8 bases at J, leaving 8 bases unmatched. This CDR3 is built from 14 residues. CDR1 is SQVTM and CDR2 is ANQGSEA in the germline V gene. CDR3 coding DNA: TGCAGCGTTACCGCCAGGGACAGGGGAGAAAAACTGTTTTTT. Its translation: CSVTARDRGEKLFF.

The chain links TRBV5-1 to TRBJ2-1, with a possible D match to TRBD2 (8 bases). The ends were cut back, 4 bases at V and 7 bases at J, with 24 bases in the middle. Germline CDR1 SGHRS, CDR2 YFSETQ. The CDR3 sequence is 17 residues long. CDR3 DNA sequence: TGCGCCAGCAGCCCTTATAGCGGGGAACCACAGGGGAATGAGCAGTTCTTC. Its translation: CASSPYSGEPQGNEQFF.

The chain joins TRBV6-5 to TRBJ2-3; the match to TRBD2 covers 9 bases. The V gene end was trimmed by 5 bases and the J gene end by 5 bases; junction bases not matched to a gene: 8. The CDR3 runs to 15 residues. Germline CDR1 MNHEY, CDR2 SVGAGI. This CDR3 reads CASSPQRGVVDTQYF. DNA of the CDR3: TGTGCCAGCAGTCCTCAGCGGGGGGTTGTAGATACGCAGTATTTT.

The chain employs TRBV28 and TRBJ1-3; 7 positions agree with TRBD1. CDR3 size: 14 residues. In germline, CDR1 is MDHEN, CDR2 SYDVKM. J was trimmed by 4 bases and V by 6 bases; bases with no gene match: 6. The CDR3 region is CASSRDSEGNTIYF. In DNA, the CDR3 is TGTGCCAGCAGCCGGGACAGCGAGGGAAACACCATATATTTT.

Only a few counts were recorded for this clone. The rearrangement joins TRBV5-6 to TRBJ2-7; 10 bases align to TRBD1. This CDR3 is 15 amino acids long. J gave up 3 bases and V 2 bases, and 5 bases lay outside the gene matches. Germline values: CDR1 SGHDT, CDR2 YYEEEE. The CDR3 here is CASSFGTGELYEQYF. CDR3 in DNA: TGTGCCAGCAGCTTTGGGACAGGGGAACTCTACGAGCAGTACTTC.

V usage is TRBV24-1 and J usage is TRBJ2-5, with TRBD2 as a possible D gene (6 bases). The CDR3 totals 15 residues. The germline V and J ends were trimmed by 3 bases and 0 bases, with 10 bases remaining between them. Germline V gene sequence: CDR1 KGHDR, CDR2 SFDVKD. The CDR3: CATSDSAGNQETQYF. The CDR3 DNA reads TGTGCCACCAGTGATAGCGCGGGGAACCAAGAGACCCAGTACTTC.

This chain joins TRBV5-6 and TRBJ2-5, with 8 bases that match TRBD2. Germline loops: CDR1 SGHDT, CDR2 YYEEEE. This CDR3 is 14 amino acids long. Trimming removed 1 base from V and 5 bases from J; junction bases left unmatched: 4. CDR3 protein: CASSLSGLGETQYF. CDR3 DNA: TGTGCCAGCAGCTTGTCGGGACTAGGGGAGACCCAGTACTTC.

The chain has TRBV7-2 and TRBJ2-1; 13 positions match TRBD2. Germline values: CDR1 SGHTA, CDR2 FQGNSA. V dropped 5 bases and J dropped 9; count of bases not matched to a gene: 7. This CDR3 is 15 amino acids long. Written as DNA, the CDR3 is TGTGCCAGCAGCCGTACTAGCGGGGGGGCCACTGAGCAGTTCTTC. Its translation: CASSRTSGGATEQFF.

Written as DNA, the CDR3 is TGTGCCAGCAGCTTGGACAGCTCCGAGAACACTGAAGCTTTCTTT. Translation: CASSLDSSENTEAFF. The rearrangement joins TRBV5-6 to TRBJ1-1; D gene uncertain. Trimming shortened V by 0 bases and J by 1 base, and 10 bases separated the two germline ends. Germline lookup yields CDR1 SGHDT and CDR2 YYEEEE. The CDR3 is made up of 15 amino acids.